One and the same sample provided the 3 T cell receptor beta chains below, sequenced in a study of technical replicates of blood from a handful of donors. Profiling relied on immunoSEQ multiplex PCR, and the TCRdb table lists in-frame clones only, not all of them. The repertoire holds roughly 80,000 clones, with less than 95% as singletons. The sequencing sample was made of T cells isolated from PBMCs. The receptor source for this set is a human donor in good health.

This clone was seen a single time. The chain carries TRBV19 and TRBJ2-1; D might be TRBD2 (6 bases). The V gene's germline CDR1 is LNHDA and CDR2 SQIVND (reference sequence). The CDR3 runs 15 residues. V shed 2 bases and J shed 5 bases, with 13 bases lying between them. In nucleotides, the CDR3 is TGTGCCAGTAGTATATTAGGGACTTCCCACAATGAGCAGTTCTTC. As protein: CASSILGTSHNEQFF.

The chain combines TRBV4-2 with TRBJ2-3, with D possibly matching TRBD2 (6 bases). Trimming took off 1 base at V and 3 bases at J, with 23 bases between the two ends. Germline V gene lookup returns CDR1 LGHNA and CDR2 YNFKEQ. CDR3 length: 19 residues. CDR3 sequence: CASSQGTIPGLVLTDTQYF. CDR3 nucleotides: TGTGCCAGCAGCCAAGGGACCATCCCGGGACTCGTATTAACAGATACGCAGTATTTT.

This clone was picked up one time. J is TRBJ1-1 and V is TRBV5-1, with a tentative D call TRBD1 (5 bases). Germline values: CDR1 SGHRS, CDR2 YFSETQ. This CDR3 is 13 amino acids long. Trimming shortened V by 2 bases and J by 4 bases, and 9 bases separated the two germline ends. The CDR3 bases are TGCGCCAGCAGCTTTAGGGGCGGCACTGAAGCTTTCTTT. Encoded protein: CASSFRGGTEAFF.